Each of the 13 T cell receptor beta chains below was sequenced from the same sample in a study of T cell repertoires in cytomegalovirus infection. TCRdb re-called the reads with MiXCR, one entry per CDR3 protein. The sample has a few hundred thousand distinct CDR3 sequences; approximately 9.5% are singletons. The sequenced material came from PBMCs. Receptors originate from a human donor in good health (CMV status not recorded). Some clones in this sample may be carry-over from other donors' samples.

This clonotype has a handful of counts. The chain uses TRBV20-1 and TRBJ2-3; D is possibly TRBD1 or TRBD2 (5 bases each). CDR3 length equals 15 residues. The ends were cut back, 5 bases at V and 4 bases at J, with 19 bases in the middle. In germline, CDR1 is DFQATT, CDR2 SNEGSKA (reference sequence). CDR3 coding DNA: TGCAGTGCTGCCAATGGCCCGAGGGGTGCAGATACGCAGTATTTT. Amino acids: CSAANGPRGADTQYF.

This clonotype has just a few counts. CDR3 sequence: CASRPSMVTMNTEAFF. The CDR3 DNA reads TGTGCCAGCAGACCAAGTATGGTGACTATGAACACTGAAGCTTTCTTT. The chain links TRBV6-2 or TRBV6-3 to TRBJ1-1; the D is unclear. The V end lost 6 bases, the J end lost 0 bases, and 17 bases lay between the germline ends. From germline, CDR1 is MNHEY and CDR2 SVGEGT. This CDR3 has 16 residues.

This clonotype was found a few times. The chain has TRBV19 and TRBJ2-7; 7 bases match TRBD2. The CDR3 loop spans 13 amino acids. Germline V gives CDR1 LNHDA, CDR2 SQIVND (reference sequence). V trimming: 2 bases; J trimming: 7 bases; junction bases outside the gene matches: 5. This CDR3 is CASSIPGGMEQYF. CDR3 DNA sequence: TGTGCCAGTAGTATACCGGGAGGCATGGAGCAGTACTTC.

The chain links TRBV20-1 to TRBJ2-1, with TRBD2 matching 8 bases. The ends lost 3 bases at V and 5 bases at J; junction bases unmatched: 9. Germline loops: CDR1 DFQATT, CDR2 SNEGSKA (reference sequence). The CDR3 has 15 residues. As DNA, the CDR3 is TGCAGTGCTAGCCGCTCAGGGACTAGGGACAATGAGCAGTTCTTC. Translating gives CSASRSGTRDNEQFF.

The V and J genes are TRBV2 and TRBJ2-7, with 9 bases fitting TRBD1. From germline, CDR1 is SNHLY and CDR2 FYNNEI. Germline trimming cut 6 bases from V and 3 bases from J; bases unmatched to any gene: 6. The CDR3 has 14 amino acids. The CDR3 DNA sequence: TGTGCCAGCAGCGAACAGGGGGCATTCTACGAGCAGTACTTC. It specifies CASSEQGAFYEQYF.

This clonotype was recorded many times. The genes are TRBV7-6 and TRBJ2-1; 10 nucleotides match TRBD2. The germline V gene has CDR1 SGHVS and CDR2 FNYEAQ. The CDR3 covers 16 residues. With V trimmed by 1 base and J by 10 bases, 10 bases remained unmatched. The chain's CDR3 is CASSLGASSGRQEQFF. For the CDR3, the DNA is TGTGCCAGCAGCTTAGGAGCGTCTAGCGGGAGACAAGAGCAGTTCTTC.

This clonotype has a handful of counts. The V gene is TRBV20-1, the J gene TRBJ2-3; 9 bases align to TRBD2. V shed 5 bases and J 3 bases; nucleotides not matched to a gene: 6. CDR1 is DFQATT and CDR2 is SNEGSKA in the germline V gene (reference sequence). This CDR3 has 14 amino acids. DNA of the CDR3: TGCAGTGCTTTGCGGGGGGGCCGGACAGATACGCAGTATTTT. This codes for CSALRGGRTDTQYF.

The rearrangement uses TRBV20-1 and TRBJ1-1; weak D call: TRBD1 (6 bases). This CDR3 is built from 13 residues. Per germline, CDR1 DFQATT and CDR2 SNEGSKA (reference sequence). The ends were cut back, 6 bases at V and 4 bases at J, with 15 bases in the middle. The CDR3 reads CSANRDGATEAFF. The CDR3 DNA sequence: TGCAGTGCCAACAGGGATGGGGCCACTGAAGCTTTCTTT.

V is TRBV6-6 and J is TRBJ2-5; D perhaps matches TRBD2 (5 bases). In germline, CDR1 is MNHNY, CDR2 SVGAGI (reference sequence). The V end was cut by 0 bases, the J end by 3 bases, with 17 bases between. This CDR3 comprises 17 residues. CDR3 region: CASSYSGSPGSKETQYF. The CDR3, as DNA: TGTGCCAGCAGTTACTCGGGGAGCCCCGGAAGTAAAGAGACCCAGTACTTC.

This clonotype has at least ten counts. CDR3 in amino acids: CASSSGYTGGFYGYTF. DNA for the CDR3: TGTGCCAGCAGCTCGGGATACACAGGGGGTTTCTATGGCTACACCTTC. The chain uses TRBV7-8 and TRBJ1-2; 8 bases agree with TRBD1. V was pared by 4 bases and J by 4 bases, with 11 bases of the junction left unmatched. CDR3 size: 16 residues. Germline CDR1 and CDR2: SGHVS and FQNEAQ.

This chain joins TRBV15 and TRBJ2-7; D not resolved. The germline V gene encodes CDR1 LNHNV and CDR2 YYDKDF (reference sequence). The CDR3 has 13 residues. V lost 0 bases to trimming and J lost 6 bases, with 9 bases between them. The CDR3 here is CATSREESLEQYF. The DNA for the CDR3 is TGTGCCACCAGCAGAGAGGAAAGTCTCGAGCAGTACTTC.

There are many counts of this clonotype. The chain's CDR3 is CASSLGGQANTEAFF. The CDR3 DNA sequence: TGTGCCAGCAGCTTAGGGGGACAAGCAAACACTGAAGCTTTCTTT. The chain combines TRBV7-9 with TRBJ1-1, with D possibly being TRBD1 (6 bases). V was trimmed by 1 base and J by 2 bases, leaving 11 bases between them. CDR3 length: 15 residues. The germline V gene encodes CDR1 SEHNR and CDR2 FQNEAQ (reference sequence).

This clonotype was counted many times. The CDR3 here is CASSFTGTHQETQYF. CDR3 nucleotide sequence: TGTGCCAGCAGCTTTACCGGGACTCACCAAGAGACCCAGTACTTC. This chain connects TRBV7-9 to TRBJ2-5, with TRBD2 as a possible D gene (6 bases). Germline CDR1 and CDR2: SEHNR and FQNEAQ (reference sequence). V was trimmed by 3 bases and J by 0 bases, leaving 11 bases between them. This CDR3 is built from 15 residues.